Following are 27 T cell receptor beta chains from one sample sequenced in a study of blood T cell repertoires in COVID-19. Libraries were prepared by immunoSEQ multiplex PCR; TCRdb keeps only in-frame clonotypes and omits some of them. The sample contains hundreds of thousands of clones, about 87% of which appear only once. Sequencing was carried out using peripheral blood. These receptors were taken from a man in his fifties or sixties who had recovered from COVID-19.

The CDR3 region is CASRSQASGEYTQYF. The CDR3 DNA follows: TGTGCCAGCAGATCTCAAGCTAGCGGGGAATATACGCAGTATTTT. The rearrangement links TRBV6-5 to TRBJ2-3; 9 nucleotides align to TRBD2. V dropped 6 bases and J dropped 7; count of bases not matched to a gene: 11. The CDR3 is 15 amino acids. CDR1 MNHEY and CDR2 SVGAGI come from the germline V gene.

J is TRBJ2-1 and V is TRBV18; D remains ambiguous. V lost 3 bases and J 6 bases, leaving 9 bases between the germline ends. The CDR3 loop spans 13 amino acids. CDR1 and CDR2 from the germline V gene are KGHSH and LQKENI. CDR3 residues: CASSPFSGNEQFF. CDR3 DNA: TGTGCCAGCTCACCCTTTAGTGGCAATGAGCAGTTCTTC.

This rearrangement joins TRBV7-9 to TRBJ2-1, with TRBD2 as a possible D gene (5 bases). The CDR3 loop spans 12 amino acids. The V gene lost 5 bases and the J gene lost 14 bases, with 16 bases spanning the gap. Germline V CDR1 and CDR2: SEHNR, FQNEAQ (reference sequence). For the CDR3, the DNA is TGTGCCAGCAGCCTCGTGGAGGCGCCAGAGTTCTTC. Protein product: CASSLVEAPEFF.

Of note for this clone: The identical CDR3 is also encoded by other nucleotide sequences in the sample. The J gene is TRBJ1-5, the V gene TRBV5-4; a weak D match, TRBD1 (5 bases). The CDR3 is 14 residues long. V was clipped by 0 bases and J by 4 bases, with 8 bases between them. Germline V gives CDR1 SGHNT, CDR2 YYREEE (reference sequence). CDR3 nucleotide sequence: TGTGCCAGCAGCTTGGCGGGGGGAAATCAGCCCCAGCATTTT. As protein: CASSLAGGNQPQHF.

V and J are TRBV29-1 and TRBJ1-2; D remains ambiguous. Germline CDR1 reads SQVTM; CDR2 reads ANQGSEA. V shed 0 bases and J shed 2 bases, with 10 bases lying between them. The CDR3 consists of 14 residues. This chain's CDR3 is CSVEDLRENYGYTF. As DNA, the CDR3 is TGCAGCGTTGAAGATCTAAGAGAGAACTATGGCTACACCTTC.

V is TRBV7-6 and J is TRBJ1-1; D may be TRBD1 (5 bases). Germline loops: CDR1 SGHVS, CDR2 FNYEAQ. The CDR3 loop spans 16 amino acids. Trimming cost V 0 bases and J 0 bases, with 11 bases left between them. This CDR3 reads CASSLAGGAVNTEAFF. In nucleotides, the CDR3 is TGTGCCAGCAGCTTAGCGGGGGGTGCAGTGAACACTGAAGCTTTCTTT.

This clone was detected a few times. The rearrangement joins TRBV4-1 to TRBJ1-5; TRBD1 aligns across 7 bases. This CDR3 is 15 amino acids long. Germline-derived CDR1 and CDR2 are MGHRA and YSYEKL. Trimming at V came to 1 base and at J to 3 bases, leaving 3 bases not matched to a gene. Here the CDR3 reads CASSQGDRNNQPQHF. DNA of the CDR3: TGCGCCAGCAGCCAAGGGGACAGAAACAATCAGCCCCAGCATTTT.

The chain employs TRBV4-2 and TRBJ2-3; 7 nucleotides line up with TRBD2. The germline gives CDR1 LGHNA, CDR2 YNFKEQ. This CDR3 contains 16 residues. J gave up 0 bases and V 2 bases, and 5 bases lay outside the gene matches. CDR3 sequence reads: CASSQTPGRSTDTQYF. CDR3 nucleotide sequence: TGTGCCAGCAGCCAAACTCCCGGGAGGAGCACAGATACGCAGTATTTT.

The chain carries TRBV7-2 and TRBJ2-5, with TRBD2 identical over 8 bases. Germline-derived CDR1 and CDR2 are SGHTA and FQGNSA. V shed 1 base, J shed 2 bases, and the junction held 9 bases outside the gene matches. The CDR3 extends over 17 amino acids. This chain's CDR3 is CASSLVVGLGKQETQYF. The DNA for the CDR3 is TGTGCCAGCAGCTTAGTCGTGGGACTAGGAAAGCAAGAGACCCAGTACTTC.

On this clone itself: Other nucleotide sequences from this sample produce the same CDR3. This chain uses TRBV7-9 with TRBJ1-5; TRBD1 might be the D (5 bases). V lost 6 bases and J 1 base, leaving 10 bases between the germline ends. Germline V gene lookup returns CDR1 SEHNR and CDR2 FQNEAQ (reference sequence). There are 14 residues in the CDR3. The CDR3 region is CASSQPGSNQPQHF. As DNA, the CDR3 is TGTGCCAGCAGTCAGCCAGGGAGCAATCAGCCCCAGCATTTT.

The V and J genes are TRBV19 and TRBJ2-4; possibly TRBD1 for D (6 bases). CDR3 length: 14 residues. Trimming removed 3 bases from V and 3 bases from J, with 9 bases in between. Germline V lookup: CDR1 LNHDA, CDR2 SQIVND (reference sequence). The CDR3 region has the DNA TGTGCCAGTAGTATGACCAGGGGCAAAAACATTCAGTACTTC. This sequence encodes CASSMTRGKNIQYF.

This clone was recorded only once. The V call is TRBV7-2, the J call TRBJ1-1, with D uncertain. Germline assignment: CDR1 SGHTA and CDR2 FQGNSA. V lost 1 base and J lost 1, with 7 bases in between. The CDR3 contains 14 residues. CDR3 sequence (DNA): TGTGCCAGCAGCTTAGATAACAGGAACACTGAAGCTTTCTTT. It translates to CASSLDNRNTEAFF.

The gene calls are TRBV28 and TRBJ2-3, with TRBD2 matching 13 bases. CDR3 size: 16 residues. Germline-derived CDR1 and CDR2 are MDHEN and SYDVKM. Losses at the gene ends were 4 bases for V and 5 bases for J; bases not matched to a gene: 6. CDR3: CASSSLLAGGEDTQYF. As DNA, the CDR3 is TGTGCCAGCAGTTCCTTACTAGCGGGAGGGGAAGATACGCAGTATTTT.

The chain combines TRBV20-1 with TRBJ1-2, with no clear D. Trimming shortened V by 6 bases and J by 8 bases, and 10 bases separated the two germline ends. Germline V gene data show CDR1 as DFQATT and CDR2 as SNEGSKA (reference sequence). The length of the CDR3 is 10 residues. This CDR3 is CSAADSGYTF. The CDR3 DNA reads TGCAGTGCGGCGGACTCCGGCTACACCTTC.

The chain links TRBV29-1 to TRBJ1-1, with D unresolved. Trimming took 2 bases from V and 8 from J, leaving 12 bases between them. This CDR3 has 12 residues. CDR1 is SQVTM, CDR2 ANQGSEA, per germline. DNA for the CDR3: TGCAGCGTTGAACCCGGGTTCCGAGAAGCTTTCTTT. Translated, it gives CSVEPGFREAFF.

The chain combines TRBV14 with TRBJ2-1, with 8 bases matching TRBD2. V lost 2 bases, J lost 7 bases, and 13 bases stayed unmatched. There are 17 residues in the CDR3. Germline V CDR1 and CDR2: SGHDN, FVKESK. The CDR3, as DNA: TGTGCCAGCAGCCAAAACTTTGTGGCGGGGGGAAAAAATGAGCAGTTCTTC. Protein: CASSQNFVAGGKNEQFF.

This chain connects TRBV3-1 (or the pseudogene TRBV3-2) to TRBJ2-7; 11 positions match TRBD2. V lost 1 base, J lost 2 bases, and 1 base stayed unmatched. This CDR3 contains 15 residues. The germline gives CDR1 LGHDT, CDR2 YNNKEL (reference sequence). The chain's CDR3 is CASSQGLAGPYEQYF. DNA for the CDR3: TGTGCCAGCAGCCAAGGACTAGCGGGACCCTACGAGCAGTACTTC.

V gene TRBV7-9 combines with J gene TRBJ1-1, with D perhaps matching TRBD1 (5 bases). The CDR3 has 12 amino acids. Trimming left V 3 bases short and J 6 bases short, with 8 bases between. Germline V gene sequence: CDR1 SEHNR, CDR2 FQNEAQ (reference sequence). The CDR3 spells CASSFARAEAFF. In DNA, the CDR3 is TGTGCCAGCAGCTTTGCCAGGGCTGAAGCTTTCTTT.

The CDR3 DNA is TGTGCCAGCAGCTTTGGGACAGTATCCTACAATGAGCAGTTCTTC. Its protein is CASSFGTVSYNEQFF. The chain joins TRBV7-3 to TRBJ2-1; TRBD1 agrees at 7 bases. Looked up from germline, CDR1 is SGHTA and CDR2 is FQGTGA. The CDR3 has 15 residues. Trimming cost V 3 bases and J 1 base; bases outside gene matches: 3.

The chain has TRBV6-1 and TRBJ2-1; TRBD2 aligns across 10 bases. Per germline, CDR1 MNHNS and CDR2 SASEGT. The ends lost 4 bases at V and 4 bases at J; junction bases unmatched: 13. The CDR3 contains 18 residues. CDR3 amino acids: CASSGSRLSTSGYNEQFF. The CDR3 DNA reads as TGTGCCAGCAGTGGGTCTAGGTTATCGACTAGCGGGTACAATGAGCAGTTCTTC.

This chain connects TRBV25-1 to TRBJ2-2, with TRBD1 matching 9 bases. The CDR3 extends over 15 amino acids. After removal of 1 base from V and 15 bases from J, the junction contained 12 bases not matched to a gene. Germline V CDR1 and CDR2: MGHDK, SYGVNS. This CDR3 reads CASSESFAGQGRVFF. The CDR3, as DNA: TGTGCCAGCAGTGAATCGTTTGCGGGACAGGGCCGGGTGTTTTTT.

The rearrangement links TRBV9 to TRBJ2-3; 10 bases are shared with TRBD2. This CDR3 spans 17 amino acids. The J segment lost 2 bases and the V segment lost 3 bases, leaving 9 bases of the junction unmatched. CDR1 SGDLS and CDR2 YYNGEE come from the germline V gene. The DNA of the CDR3 is TGTGCCAGCAGCGCGAACCAACTAGCGGGGATCACAGATACGCAGTATTTT. Its translation: CASSANQLAGITDTQYF. Full variable domain (rest looked up from reference TRBV9 and TRBJ2-3): DSGVTQTPKHLITATGQRVTLRCSPRSGDLSVYWYQQSLDQGLQFLIQYYNGEERAKGNILERFSAQQFPDLHSELNLSSLELGDSALYFCASSANQLAGITDTQYFGPGTRLTVL.

The chain recombines TRBV30 with TRBJ1-5; no firm D call. Trimming removed 3 bases at V and 5 bases at J, with 20 bases between. The CDR3 is 16 amino acids. The germline V gene encodes CDR1 GTSNPN and CDR2 SVGIG (reference sequence). As DNA, the CDR3 is TGTGCCTGGAGGCTCCCCCATGGCCAGAACCATCAGCCCCAGCATTTT. Its protein is CAWRLPHGQNHQPQHF.

This chain connects TRBV14 to TRBJ1-1; a weak D match, TRBD1 (5 bases). The CDR3 extends over 18 amino acids. Trimming removed 0 bases at V and 5 bases at J, with 22 bases between. Germline-derived CDR1 and CDR2 are SGHDN and FVKESK. The CDR3 nucleotides are TGTGCCAGCAGCCAAGATAATTTAGGGGTTGGAGAAGGGACTGAAGCTTTCTTT. This sequence encodes CASSQDNLGVGEGTEAFF. Drawing the rest from reference TRBV14 and TRBJ1-1, the complete variable domain is EAGVTQFPSHSVIEKGQTVTLRCDPISGHDNLYWYRRVMGKEIKFLLHFVKESKQDESGMPNNRFLAERTGGTYSTLKVQPAELEDSGVYFCASSQDNLGVGEGTEAFFGQGTRLTVV.

In its sample, this clone was seen once. The chain has TRBV6-2 or TRBV6-3 and TRBJ2-7; weak D call: TRBD1 (6 bases). CDR3 length: 14 residues. Germline V gene data show CDR1 as MNHEY and CDR2 as SVGEGT. Trimming cost V 4 bases and J 5 bases, with 15 bases left between them. The CDR3 loop reads CASSSTYRAHEQYF. CDR3 DNA sequence: TGTGCCAGCAGTTCCACCTACAGGGCCCACGAGCAGTACTTC.

The rearrangement links TRBV27 to TRBJ2-7; 11 bases are shared with TRBD1. The length of the CDR3 is 18 residues. Germline CDR1 and CDR2: MNHEY and SMNVEV (reference sequence). After removal of 3 bases from V and 0 bases from J, the junction contained 10 bases not matched to a gene. CDR3 bases: TGTGCCAGCAGTTTCGGGACAGGGGGTTCGGGCTTCTCCTACGAGCAGTACTTC. Protein: CASSFGTGGSGFSYEQYF.

The J gene is TRBJ2-1, the V gene TRBV5-1; no clear D. Germline loops: CDR1 SGHRS, CDR2 YFSETQ. CDR3 size: 14 residues. V shed 8 bases and J shed 0 bases, with 12 bases lying between them. The CDR3 region is CASQSAVSYNEQFF. CDR3 nucleotide sequence: TGCGCCAGTCAATCGGCGGTCTCCTACAATGAGCAGTTCTTC.